A selection of T cell receptor beta chains follows, all from one sample in a study of Ad26.COV2.S vaccination and SARS-CoV-2 variants. The repertoire was sequenced with immunoSEQ multiplex PCR; TCRdb's copy has only in-frame clones and lacks some. The sample gives 300,000 to 450,000 clones, about 91% of which show up once; under 5% is in the top ten. Sequenced material: peripheral blood, taken after recovery from COVID-19. Receptor source: a human donor who had recovered from COVID-19. Both conserved end residues are part of each CDR3. The D gene is left open where the match is weak. For some rows the clone size is stated as once, few or many, or as a class when expanded; others skip it.

size	length	J	D	V	CDR3	DNA
-	15	TRBJ1-1	-	TRBV6-5	CASSYSTTGGTEAFF	TGTGCCAGCAGTTATTCCACAACAGGAGGGACTGAAGCTTTCTTT
-	15	TRBJ2-5	-	TRBV3-1/TRBV3-2	CASSQEATTQETQYF	TGTGCCAGCAGCCAAGAAGCGACTACCCAAGAGACCCAGTACTTC
-	15	TRBJ2-4	-	TRBV18	CASSLHRDGENIQYF	TGTGCCAGCTCACTTCATCGGGACGGAGAAAACATTCAGTACTTC
-	16	TRBJ2-7	TRBD2	TRBV7-2	CASSLVPASGAYEQYF	TGTGCCAGCAGCTTAGTACCGGCTAGCGGTGCCTACGAGCAGTACTTC
-	13	TRBJ1-1	TRBD1	TRBV3-1/TRBV3-2	CASSQTGDTEAFF	TGTGCCAGCAGCCAAACAGGGGACACTGAAGCTTTCTTT
-	17	TRBJ2-1	TRBD2	TRBV13	CASSDRTSGGGSNEQFF	TGTGCCAGCAGCGACCGGACTAGCGGGGGGGGAAGTAATGAGCAGTTCTTC
-	13	TRBJ1-1	-	TRBV7-3	CASSLGANTEAFF	TGTGCCAGCAGCTTAGGGGCGAACACTGAAGCTTTCTTT
-	15	TRBJ2-5	-	TRBV13	CASSWGPGAQETQYF	TGTGCCAGCAGCTGGGGACCGGGAGCACAAGAGACCCAGTACTTC
-	16	TRBJ1-3	TRBD1	TRBV4-3	CASSQEPGGSGNTIYF	TGCGCCAGCAGCCAAGAGCCAGGGGGCTCTGGAAACACCATATATTTT
-	13	TRBJ2-7	TRBD1	TRBV6-5	CASSSRTGYEQYF	TGTGCCAGCAGTTCCCGGACAGGCTACGAGCAGTACTTC
-	13	TRBJ1-6	-	TRBV9	CASSVEPLPPLHF	TGTGCCAGCAGCGTAGAGCCCCTTCCACCCCTCCACTTT
-	14	TRBJ1-2	-	TRBV6-5	CASSFDGVLSGYTF	TGTGCCAGCAGTTTTGATGGGGTACTGAGCGGCTACACCTTC
-	15	TRBJ2-1	TRBD2	TRBV5-1	CASSLTSGGVDEQFF	TGCGCCAGCAGCTTGACTAGCGGGGGGGTCGATGAGCAGTTCTTC
-	15	TRBJ2-5	-	TRBV18	CASSPSGPPKGTQYF	TGTGCCAGCTCACCATCGGGACCTCCTAAGGGGACCCAGTACTTC
-	16	TRBJ2-7	-	TRBV5-1	CASSRGLRSRSYEQYF	TGCGCCAGCAGCCGGGGGCTACGTAGTCGCTCCTACGAGCAGTACTTC
-	14	TRBJ2-7	TRBD1	TRBV6-5	CASSLGDRDYEQYF	TGTGCCAGCAGTCTAGGGGACAGGGACTACGAGCAGTACTTC
-	16	TRBJ1-2	TRBD1	TRBV9	CASSVAGTGGGYGYTF	TGTGCCAGCAGCGTAGCCGGGACAGGGGGTGGCTATGGCTACACCTTC
-	15	TRBJ1-1	TRBD1	TRBV6-6	CASSSQTGKETEAFF	TGTGCCAGCAGTTCTCAGACAGGGAAAGAGACTGAAGCTTTCTTT
-	15	TRBJ1-6	TRBD1	TRBV7-9	CASSSRTGASVTLHF	TGTGCCAGCAGCTCCAGGACAGGGGCGTCCGTGACCCTCCACTTT
-	15	TRBJ2-7	TRBD1	TRBV5-1	CASSLSTGAPYEQYF	TGCGCCAGCAGCTTGAGTACAGGGGCCCCCTACGAGCAGTACTTC
-	14	TRBJ2-3	TRBD2	TRBV19	CASNLAGGPDTQYF	TGTGCCAGTAATTTAGCGGGGGGGCCAGATACGCAGTATTTT
-	14	TRBJ2-7	TRBD1	TRBV29-1	CSVGSDRGLGEQYF	TGCAGCGTTGGATCGGACAGGGGGCTTGGTGAGCAGTACTTC
-	14	TRBJ2-3	TRBD2	TRBV11-3	CASSPGGAADTQYF	TGTGCCAGCAGCCCCGGGGGGGCGGCAGATACGCAGTATTTT
-	16	TRBJ2-3	-	TRBV2	CATPQRRGLDTDTQYF	TGTGCCACCCCACAACGTCGGGGGTTGGACACAGATACGCAGTATTTT
-	16	TRBJ2-2	TRBD2	TRBV5-4	CASRGSGGANTGELFF	TGTGCCAGCAGGGGTAGCGGGGGGGCTAACACCGGGGAGCTGTTTTTT
-	15	TRBJ2-7	TRBD2	TRBV28	CASSPGLAGGFEQYF	TGTGCCAGCAGCCCGGGACTAGCGGGGGGGTTCGAGCAGTACTTC
once	14	TRBJ2-4	-	TRBV27	CASSSLTGVNIQYF	TGTGCCAGCAGTTCCTTAACGGGCGTGAACATTCAGTACTTC
-	14	TRBJ1-1	-	TRBV13	CASSLESVFTEAFF	TGTGCCAGCAGCTTAGAGAGCGTTTTCACTGAAGCTTTCTTT
-	16	TRBJ1-3	-	TRBV12-5	CASTTYERGSGNTIYF	TGTGCTAGTACCACCTACGAGAGGGGCTCTGGAAACACCATATATTTT
-	15	TRBJ1-3	-	TRBV5-6	CASSSLDGSGNTIYF	TGTGCCAGCAGCTCCTTGGACGGCTCTGGAAACACCATATATTTT
-	12	TRBJ1-2	-	TRBV6-6	CASSSPNYGYTF	TGTGCCAGCAGTTCGCCTAACTATGGCTACACCTTC
-	15	TRBJ1-3	-	TRBV5-8	CASSLAGTSGNTIYF	TGTGCCAGCAGCTTGGCAGGAACCTCTGGAAACACCATATATTTT
-	18	TRBJ1-1	-	TRBV3-1/TRBV3-2	CASSRRDRNWPLNTEAFF	TGTGCCAGCAGCCGGCGGGACCGAAACTGGCCCCTGAACACTGAAGCTTTCTTT
-	16	TRBJ2-1	TRBD2	TRBV9	CASSARLADTYNEQFF	TGTGCCAGCAGCGCCAGACTAGCGGACACCTACAATGAGCAGTTCTTC
few	16	TRBJ1-6	TRBD1	TRBV9	CASSVAPGTANSPLHF	TGTGCCAGCAGCGTAGCCCCAGGGACAGCTAATTCACCCCTCCACTTT
-	16	TRBJ2-6	-	TRBV27	CASSPWRGSGANVLTF	TGTGCCAGCAGTCCTTGGCGGGGCTCTGGGGCCAACGTCCTGACTTTC
-	18	TRBJ1-5	-	TRBV7-2	CASSLGRLVPAGNQPQHF	TGTGCCAGCAGCTTAGGACGTTTAGTACCAGCGGGCAATCAGCCCCAGCATTTT
-	19	TRBJ2-6	TRBD2	TRBV19	CASSMGLAGPNSGANVLTF	TGTGCCAGTAGTATGGGACTAGCGGGGCCTAACTCTGGGGCCAACGTCCTGACTTTC
-	14	TRBJ2-5	TRBD1	TRBV9	CASSVEQGKETQYF	TGTGCCAGCAGCGTAGAACAGGGGAAAGAGACCCAGTACTTC
-	15	TRBJ1-2	-	TRBV4-1	CASSQDVGANYGYTF	TGCGCCAGCAGCCAAGATGTCGGGGCTAACTATGGCTACACCTTC
-	16	TRBJ2-3	TRBD2	TRBV9	CASSPLGLAGGDTQYF	TGTGCCAGCAGCCCCCTGGGACTAGCGGGGGGGGATACGCAGTATTTT
-	17	TRBJ2-3	TRBD2	TRBV11-2	CASSPPRGAGDTDTQYF	TGTGCCAGCAGCCCCCCTCGGGGAGCGGGGGACACAGATACGCAGTATTTT
-	14	TRBJ2-2	-	TRBV5-1	CASSEGLDTGELFF	TGCGCCAGCAGCGAGGGACTGGACACCGGGGAGCTGTTTTTT
-	13	TRBJ1-1	-	TRBV29-1	CSARYTGNTEAFF	TGCAGCGCACGATATACAGGGAACACTGAAGCTTTCTTT
once	15	TRBJ1-2	TRBD1	TRBV6-5	CASRARQGNNYGYTF	TGTGCCAGCAGGGCTCGACAGGGTAATAACTATGGCTACACCTTC
once	16	TRBJ2-1	TRBD2	TRBV2	CASSEVMGGTYNEQFF	TGTGCCAGCAGTGAAGTCATGGGAGGGACCTACAATGAGCAGTTCTTC
-	13	TRBJ2-7	TRBD1	TRBV11-3	CASSPGQDYEQYF	TGTGCCAGCAGCCCCGGACAGGATTACGAGCAGTACTTC
-	13	TRBJ1-6	-	TRBV29-1	CSVGSSYNSPLHF	TGCAGCGTTGGGAGCTCCTATAATTCACCCCTCCACTTT